The 14 T cell receptor beta chains below were found in one sample sequenced in a study of shared clonotypes between healthy human individuals. Naive CD8 cells were CD45RO-negative, positively selected for CCR7, excluding terminally differentiated effector memory CD45RA+ cells. This table comes from immunoSEQ multiplex PCR, and its TCRdb copy is limited to in-frame clones, with some not included. The repertoire has approximately 2,000,000 clones, around 93% of them found once; the top ten carry approximately 1.6%. Sequencing was performed on naive CD8+ T cells from PBMCs. These receptors were obtained from a man aged 18 to 35 in good health. Some clones in this sample may be carry-over from other donors' samples.

The chain carries TRBV9 and TRBJ2-1; 9 bases are a match to TRBD1. V was pared by 5 bases and J by 9 bases, with 12 bases of the junction left unmatched. This CDR3 contains 15 residues. Germline-derived CDR1 and CDR2 are SGDLS and YYNGEE. This CDR3 is CASSAPGQGTGEQFF. CDR3 DNA: TGTGCCAGCAGTGCACCGGGACAGGGAACGGGTGAGCAGTTCTTC.

The V call is TRBV5-4, the J call TRBJ2-1, with 16 bases lining up with TRBD2. Germline CDR1 SGHNT, CDR2 YYREEE (reference sequence). Germline trimming cut 5 bases from V and 10 bases from J; bases unmatched to any gene: 6. The CDR3 spans 15 residues. The chain's CDR3 is CASRTGTSGRGEQFF. The CDR3 nucleotides are TGTGCCAGCAGAACCGGGACTAGCGGGAGGGGGGAGCAGTTCTTC.

The chain uses TRBV5-6 and TRBJ1-2; perhaps TRBD1 as D (6 bases). V lost 5 bases, J lost 6 bases, and 14 bases lay in between. Germline CDR1 reads SGHDT; CDR2 reads YYEEEE. The CDR3 contains 13 residues. CDR3 sequence reads: CASRRYRDNGYTF. CDR3 nucleotide sequence: TGTGCCAGCAGACGTTACAGGGACAATGGCTACACCTTC.

The DNA for the CDR3 is TGTGCCAGCAGTTTAACGTGGCGCCAGGGAGGGAACATTCAGTACTTC. Encoded protein: CASSLTWRQGGNIQYF. The chain is built from TRBV28 and TRBJ2-4, with 7 bases that match TRBD2. Germline V gene data show CDR1 as MDHEN and CDR2 as SYDVKM. The CDR3 is 16 residues long. J was trimmed by 7 bases and V by 2 bases; bases with no gene match: 11.

The rearrangement links TRBV30 to TRBJ2-2; the D gene is possibly TRBD2 (5 bases). Germline CDR1 reads GTSNPN; CDR2 reads SVGIG (reference sequence). V lost 3 bases and J 3 bases, leaving 14 bases between the germline ends. This CDR3 comprises 15 residues. CDR3 bases: TGTGCCTGGAGGGCGCCGGGATTGGACACCGGGGAGCTGTTTTTT. It codes for CAWRAPGLDTGELFF.

A remark on this clone: This sample also contains other DNA sequences that code for the same CDR3. The chain carries TRBV7-3 and TRBJ2-3; 9 bases match TRBD2. V was clipped by 0 bases and J by 6 bases; unmatched bases: 4. CDR3 length equals 15 residues. CDR1 and CDR2 from the germline V gene are SGHTA and FQGTGA. In DNA form, the CDR3 reads TGTGCCAGCAGCTTAACTAGCGGGAGTACTGATACGCAGTATTTT. It is translated as CASSLTSGSTDTQYF.

The CDR3 DNA reads as TGTGCCAGCAGCCCTACAGGATCCTACGAGCAGTACTTC. It is translated as CASSPTGSYEQYF. The chain couples TRBV7-8 to TRBJ2-7, with TRBD1 as a possible D gene (5 bases). Germline CDR1 and CDR2: SGHVS and FQNEAQ. Deletions cut 5 bases from V and 1 base from J, with 9 bases between. CDR3 length: 13 amino acids.

The table lists this clone with a count of one. This chain links TRBV6-1 with TRBJ2-7; D possibly corresponds to TRBD1 (5 bases). The V end lost 8 bases, the J end lost 5 bases, and 16 bases lay between the germline ends. This CDR3 is 13 amino acids long. CDR1 is MNHNS, CDR2 SASEGT, per germline. The DNA of the CDR3 is TGTGCCAGCTTTGGGCAGGGTTTACACGAGCAGTACTTC. Protein: CASFGQGLHEQYF.

V is TRBV27 and J is TRBJ1-2, with D unclear. V was clipped by 5 bases and J by 4 bases, with 14 bases between them. Per germline, CDR1 MNHEY and CDR2 SMNVEV (reference sequence). The length of the CDR3 is 14 residues. In nucleotides, the CDR3 is TGTGCCAGCAGTCCCTTGGTGGGAAGCTATGGCTACACCTTC. This gives the protein CASSPLVGSYGYTF.

This chain links TRBV7-2 with TRBJ2-1; D may correspond to TRBD1 or TRBD2 (6 bases each). Trimming left V 4 bases short and J 8 bases short, with 15 bases between. The length of the CDR3 is 14 residues. CDR1 is SGHTA, CDR2 FQGNSA, per germline. CDR3 nucleotide sequence: TGTGCCAGCAGCTATCTCCTGAGGGGGGATGAGCAGTTCTTC. Protein product: CASSYLLRGDEQFF.

The chain joins TRBV4-2 to TRBJ2-2; TRBD2 agrees at 8 bases. CDR3 length equals 16 residues. The germline gives CDR1 LGHNA, CDR2 YNFKEQ. The junction had 9 bases not matched to a gene; V was cut back by 4 bases and J by 5 bases. CDR3 sequence (DNA): TGTGCCAGCAGCCCTAGTAGCGGGACGAGGACCGGGGAGCTGTTTTTT. Protein: CASSPSSGTRTGELFF.

The chain is built from TRBV27 and TRBJ1-5; D not certain. The CDR3 is made up of 12 amino acids. Trimming pared 8 bases from V and 11 bases from J, leaving 16 bases between. The germline CDR1 and CDR2 sequences are MNHEY and SMNVEV (reference sequence). In DNA, the CDR3 is TGTGCCAGCGGAGACACCGTAAGGGCCCAGCATTTT. Its translation is CASGDTVRAQHF.

The chain employs TRBV9 and TRBJ2-6; 11 nucleotides match TRBD1. The germline CDR1 and CDR2 sequences are SGDLS and YYNGEE. V lost 0 bases to trimming and J lost 2 bases; unmatched junction nucleotides: 4. The CDR3 spans 18 residues. The CDR3 loop reads CASSVVRTGGAGANVLTF. DNA for the CDR3: TGTGCCAGCAGCGTAGTTAGGACAGGGGGCGCTGGGGCCAACGTCCTGACTTTC. Variable domain in full (rest from reference TRBV9 and TRBJ2-6): DSGVTQTPKHLITATGQRVTLRCSPRSGDLSVYWYQQSLDQGLQFLIQYYNGEERAKGNILERFSAQQFPDLHSELNLSSLELGDSALYFCASSVVRTGGAGANVLTFGAGSRLTVL.

The V and J genes are TRBV11-2 and TRBJ2-3; D uncertain. CDR3 length: 14 amino acids. V was trimmed by 6 bases and J by 1 base, leaving 11 bases between them. CDR1 is SGHAT, CDR2 FQNNGV, per germline. The CDR3 region is CASSEAWGTDTQYF. The CDR3 coding sequence is TGTGCCAGCAGTGAGGCCTGGGGCACAGATACGCAGTATTTT.